Listed here are 25 T cell receptor beta chains from one sample, sequenced in a study of T-cell memory formation after mild COVID-19. One entry per CDR3 protein, called by TCRdb with MiXCR from the 5' RACE reads. The data contain about 190,000 distinct CDR3 sequences, around 19% of them singletons. The sequenced sample consisted of PBMCs or a T cell subset sorted from them (not recorded which). These receptors all stem from an adult woman who had mild COVID-19 (a few samples of this study predate the infection). Cell type and time point are not known.

This clonotype was counted a few times. J is TRBJ2-6 and V is TRBV9; D uncertain. Trimming stripped 0 bases from V and 0 bases from J, with 7 bases between. The V gene's germline CDR1 is SGDLS and CDR2 YYNGEE. The CDR3 totals 16 residues. The CDR3 nucleotides read TGTGCCAGCAGCGTAGGAGGCGGCTCTGGGGCCAACGTCCTGACTTTC. It translates to CASSVGGGSGANVLTF. The complete variable domain, with remaining parts taken from reference TRBV9 and TRBJ2-6, reads DSGVTQTPKHLITATGQRVTLRCSPRSGDLSVYWYQQSLDQGLQFLIQYYNGEERAKGNILERFSAQQFPDLHSELNLSSLELGDSALYFCASSVGGGSGANVLTFGAGSRLTVL.

The J gene is TRBJ2-3, the V gene TRBV5-1; D is possibly TRBD2 (7 bases). Trimming pared 4 bases from V and 1 base from J, leaving 19 bases between. The CDR3 runs to 17 residues. The germline V gene has CDR1 SGHRS and CDR2 YFSETQ. The CDR3 nucleotides are TGCGCCAGCAGCCCCGAAGTAGGGGGGGTCCGCACAGATACGCAGTATTTT. The encoded protein is CASSPEVGGVRTDTQYF.

The chain has TRBV20-1 and TRBJ1-4, with D uncertain. Trimming removed 6 bases at V and 0 bases at J, with 14 bases between. Germline V gene sequence: CDR1 DFQATT, CDR2 SNEGSKA (reference sequence). The CDR3 has 15 amino acids. In DNA, the CDR3 is TGCAGTGCCACTAACAGATACCCAACTAATGAAAAACTGTTTTTT. Translated: CSATNRYPTNEKLFF.

This clonotype was found once. V gene TRBV9 combines with J gene TRBJ2-3; perhaps TRBD2 as D (5 bases). The CDR3 is made up of 15 amino acids. With 0 bases removed from V and 4 bases from J, the gap between germline ends came to 12 bases. Germline assignment: CDR1 SGDLS and CDR2 YYNGEE. The CDR3: CASSVVSGGPDTQYF. The CDR3 DNA is TGTGCCAGCAGCGTAGTGAGCGGTGGGCCAGATACGCAGTATTTT.

This clonotype was observed a few times. V gene TRBV5-1 combines with J gene TRBJ1-1; TRBD1 agrees at 7 bases. In germline, CDR1 is SGHRS, CDR2 YFSETQ. Trimming cost V 4 bases and J 4 bases; bases outside gene matches: 10. CDR3 length: 15 amino acids. For the CDR3, the DNA is TGCGCCAGCAGCAGGAGACAGGGTCAGGGCACTGAAGCTTTCTTT. This gives the protein CASSRRQGQGTEAFF.

In this sample, this clonotype turned up once. The rearrangement uses TRBV5-4 and TRBJ1-3; 7 nucleotides line up with TRBD1. In germline, CDR1 is SGHNT, CDR2 YYREEE (reference sequence). V was pared by 4 bases and J by 0 bases, with 4 bases of the junction left unmatched. The CDR3 spans 15 residues. This CDR3 reads CASSVGQHSGNTIYF. The CDR3, as DNA: TGTGCCAGCAGCGTGGGACAGCACTCTGGAAACACCATATATTTT.

The chain recombines TRBV4-1 with TRBJ2-7; D is possibly TRBD2 (6 bases). Germline lookup yields CDR1 MGHRA and CDR2 YSYEKL. Trimming shortened V by 1 base and J by 3 bases, and 16 bases separated the two germline ends. The CDR3 runs 16 residues. The CDR3 DNA follows: TGCGCCAGCAGCCAAGTTTGGGAGGCCCCGATCTACGAGCAGTACTTC. This sequence encodes CASSQVWEAPIYEQYF.

V and J are TRBV12-3 or TRBV12-4 and TRBJ2-7; 10 bases are a match to TRBD2. This CDR3 spans 14 amino acids. Trimming at V came to 6 bases and at J to 5 bases, leaving 7 bases not matched to a gene. CDR3 coding DNA: TGTGCCAGCAGGCTGACTAGCGGGCCCAACGAGCAGTACTTC. Encoded protein: CASRLTSGPNEQYF.

This clonotype was detected only a few times. The CDR3 reads CASSPLKGQGETQYF. For the CDR3, the DNA is TGCGCCAGCAGCCCCCTCAAGGGACAGGGGGAGACCCAGTACTTC. The chain links TRBV5-1 to TRBJ2-5; 10 bases map to TRBD1. Germline lookup yields CDR1 SGHRS and CDR2 YFSETQ. Losses at the gene ends were 4 bases for V and 5 bases for J; bases not matched to a gene: 8. The CDR3 length is 15 residues. Based on the CDR3 plus reference TRBV5-1 and TRBJ2-5, the full variable domain is KAGVTQTPRYLIKTRGQQVTLSCSPISGHRSVSWYQQTPGQGLQFLFEYFSETQRNKGNFPGRFSGRQFSNSRSEMNVSTLELGDSALYLCASSPLKGQGETQYFGPGTRLLVL.

The gene calls are TRBV5-1 and TRBJ2-2, with TRBD1 matching 10 bases. Germline CDR1 is SGHRS and CDR2 is YFSETQ. After removal of 5 bases from V and 6 bases from J, the junction contained 10 bases not matched to a gene. This CDR3 spans 16 amino acids. The CDR3 sequence is CASRPGTGAPSGELFF. The CDR3 DNA is TGCGCCAGCAGACCCGGGACAGGGGCCCCTTCCGGGGAGCTGTTTTTT. The full variable domain, with the rest looked up from reference TRBV5-1 and TRBJ2-2, is KAGVTQTPRYLIKTRGQQVTLSCSPISGHRSVSWYQQTPGQGLQFLFEYFSETQRNKGNFPGRFSGRQFSNSRSEMNVSTLELGDSALYLCASRPGTGAPSGELFFGEGSRLTVL.

This clonotype has just a few counts. V usage is TRBV29-1 and J usage is TRBJ2-1; possibly TRBD1 for D (6 bases). Looked up from germline, CDR1 is SQVTM and CDR2 is ANQGSEA. V shed 3 bases and J shed 7 bases, with 19 bases lying between them. The CDR3 is 15 residues long. Written as DNA, the CDR3 is TGCAGCGTTGAGGCCAGGGGAAATTTTTGGAATGAGCAGTTCTTC. It is translated as CSVEARGNFWNEQFF.

The V gene is TRBV15, the J gene TRBJ2-1; D remains ambiguous. Germline values: CDR1 LNHNV, CDR2 YYDKDF (reference sequence). V lost 0 bases to trimming and J lost 5 bases, with 8 bases between them. The CDR3 sequence is 14 residues long. This CDR3 reads CATSRDVGNNEQFF. CDR3 nucleotide sequence: TGTGCCACCAGCAGAGATGTCGGAAACAATGAGCAGTTCTTC.

This clonotype was observed a handful of times. The V and J genes are TRBV3-1 and TRBJ1-3; TRBD1 might be the D (5 bases). The CDR3 extends over 14 amino acids. The V and J ends lost 4 bases and 0 bases respectively, with 7 bases between them. Germline assignment: CDR1 LGHDT and CDR2 YNNKEL (reference sequence). CDR3 sequence reads: CASSPQGSGNTIYF. The DNA for the CDR3 is TGTGCCAGCAGCCCCCAGGGCTCTGGAAACACCATATATTTT.

The J gene is TRBJ1-2, the V gene TRBV7-2; 11 positions match TRBD1. The J segment lost 3 bases and the V segment lost 2 bases, leaving 5 bases of the junction unmatched. The CDR3 is made up of 16 amino acids. Germline CDR1 reads SGHTA; CDR2 reads FQGNSA. CDR3 residues: CASSLRTGGFHYGYTF. The CDR3 DNA reads TGTGCCAGCAGCTTACGGACAGGGGGCTTTCACTATGGCTACACCTTC.

V usage is TRBV30 and J usage is TRBJ1-5; no definite D call. V was clipped by 2 bases and J by 1 base, with 9 bases between them. CDR3 length equals 14 residues. Germline V lookup: CDR1 GTSNPN, CDR2 SVGIG (reference sequence). This chain's CDR3 is CAWSNGLSNQPQHF. The CDR3 nucleotides are TGTGCCTGGAGTAACGGGTTAAGCAATCAGCCCCAGCATTTT. The whole variable domain, remainder taken from reference TRBV30 and TRBJ1-5, is SQTIHQWPATLVQPVGSPLSLECTVEGTSNPNLYWYRQAAGRGLQLLFYSVGIGQISSEVPQNLSASRPQDRQFILSSKKLLLSDSGFYLCAWSNGLSNQPQHFGDGTRLSIL.

This CDR3 is CSARGAGNSPLHF. The CDR3 DNA follows: TGCAGTGCTAGAGGGGCAGGAAATTCACCCCTCCACTTT. The chain is built from TRBV20-1 and TRBJ1-6; D is ambiguous. The V gene's germline CDR1 is DFQATT and CDR2 SNEGSKA (reference sequence). V was pared by 1 base and J by 7 bases, with 8 bases between. This CDR3 comprises 13 residues.

The DNA of the CDR3 is TGCGCCAGCAGCTTGAGTGTGGGAGTGAGGGGGCCAAGCACAGATACGCAGTATTTT. It yields the protein CASSLSVGVRGPSTDTQYF. The chain recombines TRBV5-1 with TRBJ2-3, with 7 bases matching TRBD1. CDR3 length: 19 residues. Germline loops: CDR1 SGHRS, CDR2 YFSETQ. The ends lost 1 base at V and 0 bases at J; junction bases unmatched: 14.

The V and J genes are TRBV7-8 and TRBJ2-3, with TRBD1 as a possible D gene (6 bases). In germline, CDR1 is SGHVS, CDR2 FQNEAQ. The ends were cut back, 6 bases at V and 6 bases at J, with 16 bases in the middle. The CDR3 runs to 14 residues. DNA for the CDR3: TGTGCCAGCAGTTCTTGGGGGCGGTGGGATACGCAGTATTTT. Translation: CASSSWGRWDTQYF.

CDR3 nucleotides: TGCGCCAGCAGCTTGGCCGGGTTGGGGGCCGGAGAGACCCAGTACTTC. It encodes CASSLAGLGAGETQYF. The V gene is TRBV5-1, the J gene TRBJ2-5; a weak D match, TRBD1 (6 bases). Looked up from germline, CDR1 is SGHRS and CDR2 is YFSETQ. The V end was cut by 0 bases, the J end by 4 bases, with 16 bases between. This CDR3 has 16 amino acids.

This clonotype was seen a handful of times. The gene calls are TRBV7-9 and TRBJ2-7, with D hard to call. From germline, CDR1 is SEHNR and CDR2 FQNEAQ (reference sequence). With 5 bases removed from V and 2 bases from J, the gap between germline ends came to 13 bases. The CDR3 loop spans 14 amino acids. CDR3 sequence (DNA): TGTGCCAGCAGCAAGGATCTAGGGCCCTACGAGCAGTACTTC. Protein: CASSKDLGPYEQYF. The whole variable domain, remainder taken from reference TRBV7-9 and TRBJ2-7, is DTGVSQNPRHKITKRGQNVTFRCDPISEHNRLYWYRQTLGQGPEFLTYFQNEAQLEKSRLLSDRFSAERPKGSFSTLEIQRTEQGDSAMYLCASSKDLGPYEQYFGPGTRLTVT.

Notes on this clonotype: Mismatch with germline at one junction end may stem from a read error. The chain carries TRBV7-7 and TRBJ1-1, with TRBD1 matching 7 bases. Germline V gene lookup returns CDR1 SSHAT and CDR2 FNYEAQ (reference sequence). CDR3 size: 16 residues. CDR3 in amino acids: CASSFSGQLMNTEAFF. CDR3 bases: TGTGCTAGCAGCTTCTCGGGACAGTTGATGAACACTGAAGCTTTCTTT.

The gene calls are TRBV4-2 and TRBJ1-1; 9 bases align to TRBD1. Germline V CDR1 and CDR2: LGHNA, YNFKEQ. Losses at the gene ends were 3 bases for V and 1 base for J; bases not matched to a gene: 9. The CDR3 runs 17 residues. CDR3 bases: TGTGCCAGCAGCCAGCCCGCACCGGGACAGGGGAACACTGAAGCTTTCTTT. As protein: CASSQPAPGQGNTEAFF.

The V call is TRBV5-4, the J call TRBJ1-4; D might be TRBD1 (5 bases). Trimming pared 4 bases from V and 8 bases from J, leaving 15 bases between. The CDR3 loop spans 14 amino acids. CDR1 is SGHNT, CDR2 YYREEE, per germline (reference sequence). CDR3 sequence (DNA): TGTGCCAGCAGCCCCGAAGGGGTTAAAGAAAAACTGTTTTTT. It yields the protein CASSPEGVKEKLFF.

The chain combines TRBV4-1 with TRBJ1-6, with TRBD1 as a possible D gene (5 bases). The V end was cut by 5 bases, the J end by 7 bases, with 18 bases between. Germline V gives CDR1 MGHRA, CDR2 YSYEKL. The CDR3 consists of 16 residues. In DNA form, the CDR3 reads TGCGCCAGCAGCTGGGGGATTCAAGGGGTGAATTCACCCCTCCACTTT. Amino acid sequence: CASSWGIQGVNSPLHF.

This clonotype was detected only a few times. The J gene is TRBJ2-7, the V gene TRBV6-5; D call uncertain. The CDR3 runs 13 residues. The V and J ends lost 0 bases and 3 bases respectively, with 6 bases between them. Germline CDR1 is MNHEY and CDR2 is SVGAGI. In DNA form, the CDR3 reads TGTGCCAGCAGTTACTCGACCGGCTACGAGCAGTACTTC. Its protein is CASSYSTGYEQYF.